The rows below give T cell receptor beta chains drawn from one sample of a study of identical twins. A single record per CDR3 protein comes from TCRdb applying MiXCR to the 5' RACE reads. The sample has a few hundred thousand distinct CDR3 sequences; 9% to 10% are singletons. These data also featured in a second study, about yellow fever vaccine responses in identical twins.

The sequenced material came from PBMCs. Receptor source: a woman aged 18-29 years in good health. CDR3s include the opening cysteine and the closing phenylalanine or tryptophan.

V gene: TRBV6-2/TRBV6-3; J gene: TRBJ2-1; CDR3 protein: CASSSWEPLYNEQFF
V gene: TRBV20-1; J gene: TRBJ1-5; CDR3 protein: CSARPGTEQPQHF
V gene: TRBV4-2; J gene: TRBJ1-1; CDR3 protein: CASSQDWGGNTEAFF
V gene: TRBV4-2; J gene: TRBJ2-7; CDR3 protein: CASSQAEGPAYEQYF
V gene: TRBV12-3/TRBV12-4; J gene: TRBJ2-3; CDR3 protein: CASSPLQVASTDTQYF
V gene: TRBV5-1; J gene: TRBJ2-1; CDR3 protein: CASSLMPGGLSSYNEQFF
V gene: TRBV7-9; J gene: TRBJ2-1; CDR3 protein: CASSLVTSGGAYNEQFF
V gene: TRBV12-3/TRBV12-4; J gene: TRBJ2-1; CDR3 protein: CASSPTGGTGNEQFF
V gene: TRBV24-1; J gene: TRBJ2-1; CDR3 protein: CATSGFAGGLASHEQFF
V gene: TRBV12-3/TRBV12-4; J gene: TRBJ2-3; CDR3 protein: CASSRTSGLPDTQYF
V gene: TRBV20-1; J gene: TRBJ1-1; CDR3 protein: CSARIPTGGIDEAFF
V gene: TRBV12-3/TRBV12-4; J gene: TRBJ2-1; CDR3 protein: CASSPYAGGRFNEQFF
V gene: TRBV7-3; J gene: TRBJ2-5; CDR3 protein: CASIERTILDQETQYF
V gene: TRBV20-1; J gene: TRBJ2-3; CDR3 protein: CSARSRGSGVDTQYF